These T cell receptor beta chains were read from a single sample in a study of regulatory T cells in long-lasting Graves disease. TCRdb re-analysed the multiplex PCR reads in MiXCR, keeping a single row per CDR3 protein. Of roughly 500,000 distinct CDR3 sequences in the sample, about 12% were seen once. These data were likewise used in another study, on T cells in Graves' hyperthyroidism and ophthalmopathy.

The input for sequencing was peripheral blood mononuclear cells (PBMCs), taken at new diagnosis, from a patient treated with antithyroid drugs. The receptors were gathered from a woman aged 25 to 39 with Graves disease. Both conserved end residues are part of each CDR3. D genes are given only for firm matches. Expanded clones get a size class; other rows say once, few or many, or leave the size out.

J	V	D	length	size	DNA	CDR3
TRBJ1-1	TRBV27	NA	14	many	TGTGCCAGCGTCGGTAGCAGGGAGAAAACTGAAGCTTTCTTT	CASVGSREKTEAFF
TRBJ1-1	TRBV19	NA	15	NA	TGTGCCAGTAAGTTTGGGACGGCACTGAACACTGAAGCTTTCTTT	CASKFGTALNTEAFF
TRBJ2-2	TRBV12-3/TRBV12-4	TRBD1	16	few	TGTGCCAGCATATTTTACAGGGGCCCGGACACCGGGGAGCTGTTTTTT	CASIFYRGPDTGELFF
TRBJ1-3	TRBV7-2	NA	15	many	TGTGCCAGCAGCGGCGGAGGGACGGTTAAGAACACCATATATTTT	CASSGGGTVKNTIYF
TRBJ2-2	TRBV30	TRBD2	14	many	TGTGCCTGGACTAGCGGGAGGAATACCGGGGAGCTGTTTTTT	CAWTSGRNTGELFF
TRBJ1-6	TRBV2	NA	13	many	TGTGCCAGCAAGGGGTTACTTGATTCACCCCTCCACTTT	CASKGLLDSPLHF
TRBJ2-4	TRBV20-1	NA	14	NA	TGCAGTGCTCCACCAGGGGGGGCCAAAAACATTCAGTACTTC	CSAPPGGAKNIQYF
TRBJ2-1	TRBV18	NA	16	many	TGTGCCAGCTCACCACGCGAGGGAAGGTCCTACAATGAGCAGTTCTTC	CASSPREGRSYNEQFF
TRBJ1-3	TRBV4-1	NA	16	NA	TGCGCCAGCAGCCAAGGGGGAGGGAGCTCTGGAAACACCATATATTTT	CASSQGGGSSGNTIYF
TRBJ2-2	TRBV30	NA	14	many	TGTGCCTGGAGGGGACTGGCTAACACCGGGGAGCTGTTTTTT	CAWRGLANTGELFF
TRBJ1-2	TRBV28	TRBD1	12	many	TGTGCCAGCAGCGCGGGACAGGGGCGCTACACCTTC	CASSAGQGRYTF
TRBJ1-4	TRBV7-9	NA	18	few	TGTGCCAGCAGGAGGCGGGGTTCGTTTCCTGCAACTAATGAAAAACTGTTTTTT	CASRRRGSFPATNEKLFF
TRBJ1-2	TRBV28	NA	15	NA	TGTGCCAGCAAGGGGCCAGGGACGGCAAACTATGGCTACACCTTC	CASKGPGTANYGYTF
TRBJ2-3	TRBV11-1	TRBD1	17	many	TGTGCCAGCAGCTCGCTTACGGGACAGTATAGCACAGATACGCAGTATTTT	CASSSLTGQYSTDTQYF
TRBJ1-1	TRBV2	TRBD1	16	NA	TGTGCCAGCAGTCTCACAGGGGGCGGAAGGAACACTGAAGCTTTCTTT	CASSLTGGGRNTEAFF
TRBJ1-2	TRBV7-6	TRBD1	13	few	TGTGCCAGCAGCGGACAGGGTTTTAATGGCTACACCTTC	CASSGQGFNGYTF
TRBJ1-5	TRBV19	NA	13	many	TGTGCCAGTAGTATCCATCTGAATCAGCCCCAGCATTTT	CASSIHLNQPQHF
TRBJ2-5	TRBV5-1	NA	16	NA	TGCGCCAGCAGCTTGGGAGGACAAGCTTCCCAAGAGACCCAGTACTTC	CASSLGGQASQETQYF
TRBJ1-2	TRBV18	NA	15	many	TGTGCCAGCTCACCACCCCAATGGGAATCCTATGGCTACACCTTC	CASSPPQWESYGYTF
TRBJ2-5	TRBV27	NA	14	many	TGTGCCAGCAGTTTCTATTGGACAGAAGAGACCCAGTACTTC	CASSFYWTEETQYF
TRBJ2-4	TRBV7-9	TRBD2	16	many	TGTGCCAGCAGCCCACCCCCCGGGACTAGCAAGGGCATTCAGTACTTC	CASSPPPGTSKGIQYF
TRBJ2-5	TRBV15	NA	15	NA	TGTGCCACCAGCAGAGACTCCCTAGAAATGGAGACCCAGTACTTC	CATSRDSLEMETQYF
TRBJ1-2	TRBV2	NA	13	once	TGTGCCAGCAGTGACGAGGGGTACAATGGCTACACCTTC	CASSDEGYNGYTF
TRBJ2-2	TRBV13	TRBD2	19	NA	TGTGCCAGCAGCCACTATGTCGGGGGGGGGCCGCAAGGCCCCGGGGAGCTGTTTTTT	CASSHYVGGGPQGPGELFF
TRBJ2-1	TRBV20-1	TRBD2	17	NA	TGCAGTGCTGCTACCTTCGACGGCGGGAGAGGAAGCAATGAGCAGTTCTTC	CSAATFDGGRGSNEQFF
TRBJ2-7	TRBV11-3	NA	16	NA	TGTGCCAGCAGCTTAACGGGACGGTTGAGAGGCTACGAGCAGTACTTC	CASSLTGRLRGYEQYF
TRBJ2-3	TRBV20-1	NA	14	many	TGCAGTGCTAGTGACTCCGGGCCCACAGATACGCAGTATTTT	CSASDSGPTDTQYF
TRBJ1-5	TRBV15	NA	14	few	TGTGCCACCAGCCAGGGGATAAGCAATCAGCCCCAGCATTTT	CATSQGISNQPQHF
TRBJ2-5	TRBV11-2	TRBD2	17	NA	TGTGCCAGCAGCGCCCTACTAGCGGGAGGGACCGTGGAGACCCAGTACTTC	CASSALLAGGTVETQYF
TRBJ1-1	TRBV18	NA	13	many	TGTGCCAGCTCACCTCGGTGGGCAGGGACGGCTTTCTTT	CASSPRWAGTAFF
TRBJ1-1	TRBV29-1	NA	12	many	TGCAGCGTTGAGTCTGAGAACACTGAAGCTTTCTTT	CSVESENTEAFF
TRBJ2-4	TRBV11-2	TRBD2	19	NA	TGTGCCAGCAGCTTAGGGGGACTAGCGGGAGGTGTGGCCAAAAACATTCAGTACTTC	CASSLGGLAGGVAKNIQYF
TRBJ1-1	TRBV5-6	NA	15	many	TGTGCCAGCAGCTCGGTACCAGGGACGAACACTGAAGCTTTCTTT	CASSSVPGTNTEAFF
TRBJ2-1	TRBV11-2	TRBD2	16	many	TGTGCCAGCAGGTCCTTAGCGGGAGACGACTACAATGAGCAGTTCTTC	CASRSLAGDDYNEQFF
TRBJ2-5	TRBV6-1	NA	15	many	TGTGCCAGCACCTGGGGGGACGGAGTTCTGGAGACCCAGTACTTC	CASTWGDGVLETQYF
TRBJ2-7	TRBV28	TRBD1	16	many	TGTGCCACCTCGGTGGTATGGGTGGGGGACAGGGACGAGCAGTACTTC	CATSVVWVGDRDEQYF
TRBJ2-7	TRBV15	NA	16	many	TGTGCCACCAGCAGAGGCCGCGATTTGGGGCCCTACGAGCAGTACTTC	CATSRGRDLGPYEQYF
TRBJ2-3	TRBV4-1	TRBD2	16	many	TGCGCCAGCAGCCCGAGAGCGGGAGAGCCTTCGGATACGCAGTATTTT	CASSPRAGEPSDTQYF
TRBJ2-7	TRBV6-1	TRBD1	12	many	TGTTGGACCGGGACAGGGGTGTACGAGCAGTACTTC	CWTGTGVYEQYF
TRBJ2-7	TRBV19	NA	14	NA	TGTGCCAGTTCCCGGGGCAGACACTCCTACGAGCAGTACTTC	CASSRGRHSYEQYF
TRBJ2-3	TRBV4-3	NA	14	many	TGCGCCAGCAGCCTCCAGACTGGGACAGATACGCAGTATTTT	CASSLQTGTDTQYF
TRBJ2-7	TRBV6-9	NA	13	many	TGTGCCAGCAGTTACGGGGTGGCTAGCGAGCAGTACTTC	CASSYGVASEQYF
TRBJ2-7	TRBV28	NA	15	many	TGTGCCAGCAGTTTAATCGGGCCTAGCGTTTACGAGCAGTACTTC	CASSLIGPSVYEQYF
TRBJ2-1	TRBV20-1	TRBD2	14	few	TGCAGTGCCAGGACTAGCGGGGCCTACAATGAGCAGTTCTTC	CSARTSGAYNEQFF
TRBJ2-2	TRBV2	NA	11	many	TGTGCCAGCAGGGGCACCGGGGAGCTGTTTTTT	CASRGTGELFF
TRBJ2-1	TRBV5-6	TRBD1	13	many	TGTGCCAGCAGCTCGACAGGGAACGCTGAGCAGTTCTTC	CASSSTGNAEQFF
TRBJ2-3	TRBV5-1	NA	16	few	TGCGCCAGCGGAAACGGACGGATTACCAGCACAGATACGCAGTATTTT	CASGNGRITSTDTQYF
TRBJ1-3	TRBV9	NA	17	few	TGTGCCAGCAGCACGAACAGGGATTCGGGGTCTGGAAACACCATATATTTT	CASSTNRDSGSGNTIYF
TRBJ2-4	TRBV3-1	NA	15	few	TGTGCCAGCAGCCAACGCGGTGAAGCCAAAAACATTCAGTACTTC	CASSQRGEAKNIQYF
TRBJ1-2	TRBV19	TRBD1	17	many	TGTGCCAGTAGTATAGGGCGGCAGGGGGGCCGTCACTATGGCTACACCTTC	CASSIGRQGGRHYGYTF
TRBJ1-1	TRBV29-1	TRBD1	14	NA	TGCAGCGTACAGAGACAGGGTCGGGACACTGAAGCTTTCTTT	CSVQRQGRDTEAFF
TRBJ1-3	TRBV20-1	NA	15	few	TGCAGTGCTAGAGATCATCGTCGACCTCTTAACACCATATATTTT	CSARDHRRPLNTIYF
TRBJ2-1	TRBV20-1	TRBD2	15	NA	TGCAGTGCGGCGGCGGGAGGGGGCTCCTACAATGAGCAGTTCTTC	CSAAAGGGSYNEQFF
TRBJ2-1	TRBV30	TRBD1	16	NA	TGTGCCTGGAGGCCCCTATCAGGGGGCCGTGTCCGTGGGCAGTTCTTC	CAWRPLSGGRVRGQFF
TRBJ1-5	TRBV28	NA	12	many	TGTGCCAGCAGGCGGGGGGATCAGCCCCAGCATTTT	CASRRGDQPQHF